Below are 31 T cell receptor beta chains sequenced from a single sample in a study of blood T cell repertoires in COVID-19. TCRdb's table, derived via immunoSEQ multiplex PCR, lists solely in-frame clones and lacks some. The top ten clones hold 0.8% of a sample with over 200,000 clones, 70% to 90% of them seen once. Material for sequencing was peripheral blood. The receptors shown here come from a woman younger than 45 with acute or convalescent COVID-19.

The chain links TRBV6-5 to TRBJ2-7, with TRBD2 matching 8 bases. Germline V gene sequence: CDR1 MNHEY, CDR2 SVGAGI. V lost 5 bases and J lost 1; bases outside the gene matches: 7. This CDR3 is 15 amino acids long. The CDR3 DNA reads as TGTGCCAGCAGTCCCAGGACTAGCAGTTCCTACGAGCAGTACTTC. Amino acids: CASSPRTSSSYEQYF.

CDR3 nucleotide sequence: TGTGCCAGCAGCCAAGAACAGTTCCCGGCTGGGGCCAACGTCCTGACTTTC. The encoded protein is CASSQEQFPAGANVLTF. V and J are TRBV4-2 and TRBJ2-6; D uncertain. This CDR3 comprises 17 residues. From germline, CDR1 is LGHNA and CDR2 YNFKEQ. V was cut by 0 bases and J by 2 bases, with 11 bases left in between.

This clone has only a few counts. V and J are TRBV29-1 and TRBJ2-2; D uncertain. V dropped 8 bases and J dropped 8 bases, with 12 bases sitting between them. The CDR3 is 11 amino acids. The germline V gene encodes CDR1 SQVTM and CDR2 ANQGSEA. The CDR3 loop reads CSLRISGELFF. CDR3 in DNA: TGCAGCTTGAGGATCTCAGGGGAGCTGTTTTTT.

J is TRBJ2-7 and V is TRBV7-9; 7 positions agree with TRBD2. The germline V gene has CDR1 SEHNR and CDR2 FQNEAQ (reference sequence). J lost 5 bases, V lost 2 bases, and 6 bases had no gene match. The CDR3 is 14 residues long. CDR3 DNA: TGTGCCAGCAGCTTAAGTACTAGCGCAAACGAGCAGTACTTC. Protein sequence: CASSLSTSANEQYF.

CDR3 sequence: CASSFLNRAYEQYF. The DNA of the CDR3 is TGTGCCAGCAGTTTTTTAAACAGGGCCTACGAGCAGTACTTC. J is TRBJ2-7 and V is TRBV27, with D perhaps TRBD1 (6 bases). The V end lost 3 bases, the J end lost 2 bases, and 11 bases lay between the germline ends. The CDR3 loop spans 14 amino acids. CDR1 is MNHEY, CDR2 SMNVEV, per germline (reference sequence).

Here the CDR3 DNA reads TGTGCCAGTAGTACCGCGGCCGGGGAGCTGTTTTTT. Translated: CASSTAAGELFF. The rearrangement joins TRBV19 to TRBJ2-2; D gene ambiguous. Germline CDR1 and CDR2: LNHDA and SQIVND (reference sequence). The V gene lost 4 bases and the J gene lost 6 bases, with 6 bases spanning the gap. The CDR3 spans 12 residues.

This clone was seen only a few times. The J gene is TRBJ2-1, the V gene TRBV5-4, with 8 positions matching TRBD1. The CDR3 consists of 15 residues. The trim removed 2 bases at V and 2 bases at J, leaving 3 bases unmatched. Germline CDR1 SGHNT, CDR2 YYREEE (reference sequence). This CDR3 reads CASSFPGGAYNEQFF. The CDR3 nucleotides read TGTGCCAGCAGCTTCCCAGGGGGCGCCTACAATGAGCAGTTCTTC.

This clone occurred a few times. CDR3 DNA: TGTGCCTGGAGTACCCCAGGCTACGAGCAGTACTTC. Translating gives CAWSTPGYEQYF. This rearrangement joins TRBV30 to TRBJ2-7; D unclear. The CDR3 length is 12 residues. Germline loops: CDR1 GTSNPN, CDR2 SVGIG (reference sequence). Trimming took off 2 bases at V and 3 bases at J, with 8 bases between the two ends.

The chain joins TRBV6-1 to TRBJ2-4, with 7 bases aligning to TRBD2. The CDR3 spans 16 residues. Germline CDR1 reads MNHNS; CDR2 reads SASEGT. Germline trimming cut 2 bases from V and 0 bases from J; bases unmatched to any gene: 4. CDR3 residues: CASSELAELAKNIQYF. The CDR3 DNA reads TGTGCCAGCAGTGAACTAGCGGAGCTAGCCAAAAACATTCAGTACTTC.

The V gene is TRBV18, the J gene TRBJ2-1; 9 nucleotides agree with TRBD2. This CDR3 is built from 15 residues. CDR1 and CDR2 (germline): KGHSH, LQKENI. V shed 4 bases and J 7 bases; nucleotides not matched to a gene: 8. The CDR3, as DNA: TGTGCCAGCTCACGGGCTAGCGGGACATATAATGAGCAGTTCTTC. This encodes CASSRASGTYNEQFF. The entire variable domain, with the rest obtained from reference TRBV18 and TRBJ2-1, is as follows: NAGVMQNPRHLVRRRGQEARLRCSPMKGHSHVYWYRQLPEEGLKFMVYLQKENIIDESGMPKERFSAEFPKEGPSILRIQQVVRGDSAAYFCASSRASGTYNEQFFGPGTRLTVL.

This chain joins TRBV7-9 and TRBJ1-4, with D maybe TRBD1 (6 bases). Trimming took 4 bases from V and 12 from J, leaving 24 bases between them. CDR1 is SEHNR, CDR2 FQNEAQ, per germline (reference sequence). The CDR3 runs to 16 residues. Written as DNA, the CDR3 is TGTGCCAGCAGCTCGACCATGGATCGATCAGGGGAACAACTGTTTTTT. Translating it yields CASSSTMDRSGEQLFF.

The genes are TRBV5-6 and TRBJ2-4; 8 bases agree with TRBD2. Germline assignment: CDR1 SGHDT and CDR2 YYEEEE. CDR3 length: 14 amino acids. The junction had 10 bases not matched to a gene; V was cut back by 6 bases and J by 8 bases. CDR3 nucleotides: TGTGCCAGCACCTCGGGGGGGCGCGTGGACATTCAGTACTTC. It encodes CASTSGGRVDIQYF.

V gene TRBV5-8 combines with J gene TRBJ1-2; the D gene is possibly TRBD1 (6 bases). The germline V and J ends were trimmed by 3 bases and 0 bases, with 15 bases remaining between them. The CDR3 has 16 residues. Germline assignment: CDR1 SGHTS and CDR2 YDEGEE. In DNA, the CDR3 is TGTGCCAGCAGCTCAAGAGGGCGGACAGCTAACTATGGCTACACCTTC. Amino acids: CASSSRGRTANYGYTF.

The rearrangement joins TRBV7-2 to TRBJ2-3, with TRBD2 identical over 9 bases. CDR3 size: 19 residues. Germline V CDR1 and CDR2: SGHTA, FQGNSA. Germline trimming cut 2 bases from V and 0 bases from J; bases unmatched to any gene: 12. The CDR3, as DNA: TGTGCCAGCAGCTTAACCGGAGGAGGACTAGCGCTGAGCACAGATACGCAGTATTTT. Its translation is CASSLTGGGLALSTDTQYF.

The V gene is TRBV25-1, the J gene TRBJ1-5; D is unresolved. The CDR3 is 9 residues long. Per the germline V gene, CDR1 is MGHDK and CDR2 is SYGVNS. The V gene lost 4 bases and the J gene lost 11 bases, with 3 bases spanning the gap. DNA of the CDR3: TGTGCCAGCAGTGCAGCCCAGCATTTT. This translates into CASSAAQHF.

The chain uses TRBV2 and TRBJ2-3, with 7 bases that match TRBD2. The V segment lost 6 bases and the J segment 4 bases; nucleotides outside the gene matches: 10. CDR3 length equals 15 residues. Germline V lookup: CDR1 SNHLY, CDR2 FYNNEI. The CDR3 DNA is TGTGCCAGCAGCGACCGAGCGGGACTGCCAGATACGCAGTATTTT. Translation: CASSDRAGLPDTQYF.

The rearrangement uses TRBV7-9 and TRBJ2-5, with TRBD1 matching over 9 bases. V lost 1 base, J lost 5 bases, and 8 bases stayed unmatched. The CDR3 has 16 residues. From germline, CDR1 is SEHNR and CDR2 FQNEAQ (reference sequence). CDR3 region: CASSLEGQGVMETQYF. In nucleotides, the CDR3 is TGTGCCAGCAGCTTAGAGGGACAGGGTGTTATGGAGACCCAGTACTTC.

The chain is built from TRBV29-1 and TRBJ2-3; 7 bases are a match to TRBD2. The germline V gene encodes CDR1 SQVTM and CDR2 ANQGSEA. CDR3 length: 13 amino acids. Trimming cost V 4 bases and J 0 bases; bases outside gene matches: 1. CDR3 nucleotides: TGCAGCGTTGCCGGGAGGAGCACAGATACGCAGTATTTT. It is translated as CSVAGRSTDTQYF.

The V call is TRBV6-2 or TRBV6-3, the J call TRBJ2-3, with TRBD2 identical over 10 bases. J lost 3 bases, V lost 2 bases, and 5 bases had no gene match. This CDR3 region has 16 residues. Germline-derived CDR1 and CDR2 are MNHEY and SVGEGT. CDR3 sequence reads: CASSYSPSGSTDTQYF. Written as DNA, the CDR3 is TGTGCCAGCAGTTACAGTCCTAGCGGGAGTACAGATACGCAGTATTTT.

The chain employs TRBV6-5 and TRBJ2-1, with TRBD1 matching 10 bases. Germline trimming cut 2 bases from V and 6 bases from J; bases unmatched to any gene: 4. Germline values: CDR1 MNHEY, CDR2 SVGAGI. The CDR3 extends over 15 amino acids. CDR3 DNA sequence: TGTGCCAGCAGTTACCGGACAGGGGGACTCAATGAGCAGTTCTTC. Protein sequence: CASSYRTGGLNEQFF.

This chain uses TRBV15 with TRBJ2-1; TRBD2 matches at 12 bases. This CDR3 is 17 amino acids long. V gave up 5 bases and J gave up 9 bases; unmatched junction bases: 14. The V gene's germline CDR1 is LNHNV and CDR2 YYDKDF (reference sequence). This CDR3 reads CATSPRRGLAGFREQFF. In DNA, the CDR3 is TGTGCCACCAGCCCCCGCCGTGGACTAGCGGGATTTCGTGAGCAGTTCTTC.

The J gene is TRBJ2-7, the V gene TRBV6-5; TRBD2 aligns across 8 bases. Germline V gene sequence: CDR1 MNHEY, CDR2 SVGAGI. V lost 7 bases, J lost 2 bases, and 10 bases stayed unmatched. The CDR3 consists of 15 residues. For the CDR3, the DNA is TGTGCCAGCAACCTCAGCGGGAGTACGACCTACGAGCAGTACTTC. Encoded protein: CASNLSGSTTYEQYF.

The rearrangement links TRBV7-2 to TRBJ2-7, with 11 bases that match TRBD1. The CDR3 has 16 amino acids. CDR1 is SGHTA and CDR2 is FQGNSA in the germline V gene. Trimming took 1 base from V and 3 from J; bases not matched to a gene: 5. CDR3 DNA sequence: TGTGCCAGCAGCTTAGGGCCCGGGACAGGGGGCTACGAGCAGTACTTC. Translating it yields CASSLGPGTGGYEQYF.

This CDR3 reads CATSETGAGTYEQYF. Written as DNA, the CDR3 is TGTGCCACCAGTGAAACAGGGGCCGGGACCTACGAGCAGTACTTC. This chain joins TRBV24-1 and TRBJ2-7; 7 nucleotides line up with TRBD1. The length of the CDR3 is 15 residues. Germline V gives CDR1 KGHDR, CDR2 SFDVKD. V shed 4 bases, J shed 2 bases, and the junction held 7 bases outside the gene matches.

The chain has TRBV6-5 and TRBJ2-2; D call uncertain. CDR1 MNHEY and CDR2 SVGAGI come from the germline V gene. V dropped 6 bases and J dropped 7 bases, with 9 bases sitting between them. The CDR3 contains 12 residues. In DNA, the CDR3 is TGTGCCAGCAGCACTCTAGTCGGGGAGCTGTTTTTT. It translates to CASSTLVGELFF.

The chain couples TRBV5-1 to TRBJ1-1; 12 bases align to TRBD1. The CDR3 has 16 residues. V lost 4 bases and J lost 3; bases outside the gene matches: 7. In germline, CDR1 is SGHRS, CDR2 YFSETQ. CDR3 in amino acids: CASSLGQGAGYTEAFF. The CDR3 DNA reads TGCGCCAGCAGCCTGGGACAGGGGGCAGGGTACACTGAAGCTTTCTTT.

A single count supports this clone. The chain links TRBV27 to TRBJ2-3; D ambiguous. Trimming removed 6 bases at V and 1 base at J, with 14 bases between. CDR3 length: 15 residues. Germline V lookup: CDR1 MNHEY, CDR2 SMNVEV (reference sequence). CDR3 sequence reads: CASRTSVSGTDTQYF. Written as DNA, the CDR3 is TGTGCCAGCAGGACTTCCGTCAGCGGCACAGATACGCAGTATTTT.

This chain joins TRBV7-7 and TRBJ2-5; 9 bases are a match to TRBD2. Trimming removed 2 bases from V and 5 bases from J; junction bases left unmatched: 15. Germline-derived CDR1 and CDR2 are SSHAT and FNYEAQ (reference sequence). This CDR3 spans 18 amino acids. The CDR3 region is CASSLSVGGASGVETQYF. In nucleotides, the CDR3 is TGTGCCAGCAGCTTATCGGTCGGGGGGGCTAGCGGGGTGGAGACCCAGTACTTC.

This rearrangement joins TRBV2 to TRBJ2-3; the match to TRBD1 covers 9 bases. This CDR3 contains 15 residues. Germline CDR1 and CDR2: SNHLY and FYNNEI. V shed 7 bases and J 1 base; nucleotides not matched to a gene: 6. CDR3 region: CASTRGDRGTDTQYF. The CDR3 DNA follows: TGTGCCAGCACCAGAGGGGACAGGGGCACAGATACGCAGTATTTT.

The rearrangement links TRBV23-1 to TRBJ2-2; TRBD1 is a possible D gene (6 bases). TRBV23-1 belongs to the ORF category, with a function that is uncertain. The V and J ends lost 2 bases and 0 bases respectively, with 10 bases between them. The CDR3 totals 16 residues. The CDR3 nucleotides read TGCGCCAGCAGTCAACGATACAGGGCGAACACCGGGGAGCTGTTTTTT. As protein: CASSQRYRANTGELFF.

This sequence joins TRBV12-1 and TRBJ2-7; the D call of TRBD2 is as the table states it, not checked on the DNA. TRBV12-1 represents a pseudogene. The CDR3 is 18 residues long. The CDR3 here is CASSTASGSSIRSYEQYF. CDR3 nucleotides: TGTGCCAGCAGCACCGCCAGCGGGAGTTCTATCAGGAGCTACGAGCAGTACTTC.